The next 26 T cell receptor beta chains were all read from a single sample in a study of blood T cell repertoires in COVID-19. Sequencing was performed with immunoSEQ multiplex PCR; in TCRdb, only in-frame clones are kept and a portion is missing. The table shows hundreds of thousands of clones, with approximately 90% occurring only once. The sequenced sample consisted of peripheral blood. Every receptor here comes from a woman younger than 35 who had recovered from COVID-19.

Of note for this clone: This sample also contains other DNA sequences that code for the same CDR3. The rearrangement links TRBV2 to TRBJ2-5; 8 bases are shared with TRBD1. V was clipped by 5 bases and J by 2 bases; unmatched bases: 1. Germline V gene data show CDR1 as SNHLY and CDR2 as FYNNEI. The CDR3 consists of 13 residues. The chain's CDR3 is CASSRDRQETQYF. Here the CDR3 DNA reads TGTGCCAGCAGTAGGGACAGGCAAGAGACCCAGTACTTC.

V gene TRBV28 combines with J gene TRBJ1-2, with 8 bases fitting TRBD1. Germline CDR1 MDHEN, CDR2 SYDVKM. V lost 2 bases and J lost 4; bases outside the gene matches: 3. CDR3 length: 14 amino acids. The CDR3 region has the DNA TGTGCCAGCAGTTTACAGGGGGCGGCCTATGGCTACACCTTC. Protein: CASSLQGAAYGYTF.

The V and J genes are TRBV18 and TRBJ2-3, with 8 bases that match TRBD1. CDR1 KGHSH and CDR2 LQKENI come from the germline V gene. V shed 4 bases and J 1 base; nucleotides not matched to a gene: 1. This CDR3 is 14 amino acids long. The CDR3 loop is CASSRGQGTDTQYF. The CDR3 DNA is TGTGCCAGCTCACGGGGACAGGGCACAGATACGCAGTATTTT.

This clone occurred a few times. This rearrangement joins TRBV4-1 to TRBJ1-2; tentatively, D is TRBD1 (5 bases). The CDR3 consists of 14 residues. Per the germline V gene, CDR1 is MGHRA and CDR2 is YSYEKL. V lost 2 bases to trimming and J lost 4 bases, with 11 bases between them. The CDR3 sequence is CASSQPGVSYGYTF. For the CDR3, the DNA is TGCGCCAGCAGCCAACCGGGGGTCAGCTATGGCTACACCTTC.

This chain links TRBV7-9 with TRBJ1-1; 8 bases map to TRBD1. The CDR3 is made up of 15 amino acids. The germline V gene has CDR1 SEHNR and CDR2 FQNEAQ (reference sequence). After removal of 5 bases from V and 5 bases from J, the junction contained 10 bases not matched to a gene. CDR3 loop: CASSGYSGGGTEAFF. The CDR3 coding sequence is TGTGCCAGCAGCGGATATTCAGGGGGCGGGACTGAAGCTTTCTTT.

The chain has TRBV19 and TRBJ2-5; 8 positions agree with TRBD2. The V and J ends lost 6 bases and 1 base, in that order; junction bases with no gene match: 7. The CDR3 runs 15 residues. Germline V gene sequence: CDR1 LNHDA, CDR2 SQIVND (reference sequence). This chain's CDR3 is CASRRTSRLQETQYF. The CDR3 region has the DNA TGTGCCAGTAGAAGGACTAGCCGACTCCAAGAGACCCAGTACTTC. The full variable domain, completed using reference TRBV19 and TRBJ2-5, is DGGITQSPKYLFRKEGQNVTLSCEQNLNHDAMYWYRQDPGQGLRLIYYSQIVNDFQKGDIAEGYSVSREKKESFPLTVTSAQKNPTAFYLCASRRTSRLQETQYFGPGTRLLVL.

CDR3 DNA sequence: TGCAGTGCTAGTCCTTTACCGGGGGACCCGAGCACAGATACGCAGTATTTT. It yields the protein CSASPLPGDPSTDTQYF. The chain recombines TRBV20-1 with TRBJ2-3; D perhaps matches TRBD2 (6 bases). Germline V lookup: CDR1 DFQATT, CDR2 SNEGSKA (reference sequence). Trimming left V 3 bases short and J 0 bases short, with 19 bases between. This CDR3 is 17 amino acids long.

The chain is built from TRBV19 and TRBJ1-5; D gene unclear. This CDR3 region has 15 residues. CDR1 and CDR2 (germline): LNHDA, SQIVND (reference sequence). V lost 3 bases and J 4 bases, leaving 13 bases between the germline ends. CDR3 bases: TGTGCCAGTAGTATTCAGGCCCAGCCAAATCAGCCCCAGCATTTT. Translating it yields CASSIQAQPNQPQHF.

The genes are TRBV5-6 and TRBJ1-1, with no clear D. Trimming removed 3 bases from V and 11 bases from J, with 20 bases in between. CDR1 and CDR2 (germline): SGHDT, YYEEEE. This CDR3 region has 14 residues. DNA for the CDR3: TGTGCCAGCAGCTCCATGGGAGCTTCACATGCGGCTTTCTTT. Translating it yields CASSSMGASHAAFF.

The chain links TRBV7-8 to TRBJ2-7; perhaps TRBD1 as D (5 bases). The germline V gene encodes CDR1 SGHVS and CDR2 FQNEAQ. The CDR3 runs 14 residues. V lost 0 bases and J 2 bases, leaving 8 bases between the germline ends. For the CDR3, the DNA is TGTGCCAGCAGCTTAGCTAGGGGAACCTACGAGCAGTACGTC. Amino acids: CASSLARGTYEQYV.

This clone was seen once. The chain is built from TRBV5-1 and TRBJ2-3; TRBD2 matches 10 bases. The ends lost 4 bases at V and 0 bases at J; junction bases unmatched: 2. Germline CDR1 SGHRS, CDR2 YFSETQ. The CDR3 extends over 15 amino acids. CDR3 in amino acids: CASSNSGRSTDTQYF. The CDR3 DNA follows: TGCGCCAGCAGCAATAGCGGGAGGAGCACAGATACGCAGTATTTT.

V gene TRBV5-1 combines with J gene TRBJ2-1; TRBD2 is a possible D gene (6 bases). V was shortened by 2 bases and J by 8 bases, with 11 bases between the two germline ends. This CDR3 comprises 13 residues. CDR1 is SGHRS, CDR2 YFSETQ, per germline. The chain's CDR3 is CASSLGGSHEQFF. The CDR3 DNA is TGCGCCAGCAGCTTAGGAGGGAGCCATGAGCAGTTCTTC.

This rearrangement joins TRBV6-2 or TRBV6-3 to TRBJ1-1, with 9 nucleotides matching TRBD1. Germline V gene data show CDR1 as MNHEY and CDR2 as SVGEGT. Losses at the gene ends were 4 bases for V and 5 bases for J; bases not matched to a gene: 5. The CDR3 runs to 14 residues. The CDR3 DNA is TGTGCCAGCAGTTTTAGGGACAGGGCGACTGAAGCTTTCTTT. Its protein product is CASSFRDRATEAFF.

The chain joins TRBV9 to TRBJ1-1; D not certain. The germline CDR1 and CDR2 sequences are SGDLS and YYNGEE. The CDR3 length is 14 residues. V lost 1 base, J lost 4 bases, and 11 bases lay in between. Here the CDR3 reads CASSVSGRGTEAFF. Here the CDR3 DNA reads TGTGCCAGCAGCGTAAGTGGGCGTGGCACTGAAGCTTTCTTT.

V and J are TRBV10-3 and TRBJ2-3; TRBD2 matches 13 bases. Germline assignment: CDR1 ENHRY and CDR2 SYGVKD. Trimming cost V 6 bases and J 3 bases; bases outside gene matches: 9. The CDR3 loop spans 17 amino acids. In DNA form, the CDR3 reads TGTGCCATCAGCGACAGGACTAGCGGGAGAGGTACAGATACGCAGTATTTT. Protein product: CAISDRTSGRGTDTQYF.

The rearrangement uses TRBV24-1 and TRBJ2-3; 9 positions match TRBD1. V was clipped by 6 bases and J by 0 bases; unmatched bases: 24. This CDR3 has 22 amino acids. CDR1 is KGHDR, CDR2 SFDVKD, per germline. The CDR3 DNA reads as TGTGCCACCAGTCACCGTCAGACCCGGGACAGGGAGGTCCCGCTTAGCACAGATACGCAGTATTTT. This gives the protein CATSHRQTRDREVPLSTDTQYF.

The chain has TRBV4-3 and TRBJ2-3, with D unresolved. Germline values: CDR1 LGHNA, CDR2 YSLEER. This CDR3 region has 16 residues. V dropped 4 bases and J dropped 2 bases, with 16 bases sitting between them. The CDR3 bases are TGCGCCAGCAGCCCCAAGAGTGATGGTTCCACAGATACGCAGTATTTT. Translating it yields CASSPKSDGSTDTQYF.

This sequence joins TRBV27 and TRBJ2-1; maybe TRBD2 (5 bases). V was cut by 0 bases and J by 0 bases, with 15 bases left in between. Germline CDR1 MNHEY, CDR2 SMNVEV (reference sequence). The CDR3 extends over 18 amino acids. CDR3 in amino acids: CASSLSDLVTSSYNEQFF. CDR3 in DNA: TGTGCCAGCAGTTTATCCGATCTAGTCACTAGCTCCTACAATGAGCAGTTCTTC.

The chain has TRBV5-1 and TRBJ1-4, with 11 bases lining up with TRBD1. Germline values: CDR1 SGHRS, CDR2 YFSETQ. The length of the CDR3 is 21 residues. The V gene end was trimmed by 5 bases and the J gene end by 0 bases; junction bases not matched to a gene: 18. The CDR3 sequence is CASSNPSGTGGTVATNEKLFF. CDR3 sequence (DNA): TGCGCCAGCAGTAACCCCTCCGGGACAGGGGGTACGGTGGCAACTAATGAAAAACTGTTTTTT.

The chain carries TRBV7-9 and TRBJ2-3; D may be TRBD2 (5 bases). V lost 3 bases and J lost 5, with 9 bases in between. The CDR3 consists of 13 residues. Germline assignment: CDR1 SEHNR and CDR2 FQNEAQ (reference sequence). The CDR3: CASSLGRGDTQYF. In DNA, the CDR3 is TGTGCCAGCAGCTTGGGCCGGGGAGATACGCAGTATTTT. The entire variable domain, with the rest obtained from reference TRBV7-9 and TRBJ2-3, is as follows: DTGVSQNPRHKITKRGQNVTFRCDPISEHNRLYWYRQTLGQGPEFLTYFQNEAQLEKSRLLSDRFSAERPKGSFSTLEIQRTEQGDSAMYLCASSLGRGDTQYFGPGTRLTVL.

This chain links TRBV19 with TRBJ2-3, with 9 bases matching TRBD1. The germline CDR1 and CDR2 sequences are LNHDA and SQIVND (reference sequence). V shed 8 bases and J 3 bases; nucleotides not matched to a gene: 3. CDR3 length equals 13 residues. The CDR3 sequence: CASGTGITDTQYF. For the CDR3, the DNA is TGTGCCAGTGGGACAGGGATAACAGATACGCAGTATTTT.

This clone appeared once. J is TRBJ1-6 and V is TRBV5-6; perhaps TRBD1 as D (6 bases). The CDR3 runs 14 residues. V shed 2 bases and J shed 5 bases, with 8 bases lying between them. Germline values: CDR1 SGHDT, CDR2 YYEEEE. CDR3 residues: CASSFGDNNSPLHF. The CDR3, as DNA: TGTGCCAGCAGCTTCGGGGACAATAATTCACCCCTCCACTTT.

This clone came up once. The chain employs TRBV5-8 and TRBJ1-2, with TRBD1 as a possible D gene (6 bases). The germline V gene encodes CDR1 SGHTS and CDR2 YDEGEE. This CDR3 region has 16 residues. Trimming took 6 bases from V and 0 from J, leaving 18 bases between them. In DNA, the CDR3 is TGTGCCAGCACCCGCCGGGGCGGGGGCTCTAACTATGGCTACACCTTC. Translated, it gives CASTRRGGGSNYGYTF. Based on the CDR3 plus reference TRBV5-8 and TRBJ1-2, the full variable domain is EAGVTQSPTHLIKTRGQQATLRCSPISGHTSVYWYQQALGLGLQFLLWYDEGEERNRGNFPPRFSGRQFPNYSSELNVNALELEDSALYLCASTRRGGGSNYGYTFGSGTRLTVV.

V and J are TRBV7-2 and TRBJ1-2; 7 bases fit TRBD1. The CDR3 loop spans 14 amino acids. The V segment lost 7 bases and the J segment 8 bases; nucleotides outside the gene matches: 13. In germline, CDR1 is SGHTA, CDR2 FQGNSA. CDR3 in DNA: TGTGCCAGCACTGGGATGGAGACAGGGTTAGGCTACACCTTC. It encodes CASTGMETGLGYTF.

J is TRBJ2-6 and V is TRBV5-4; a possible D gene is TRBD1 (5 bases). Looked up from germline, CDR1 is SGHNT and CDR2 is YYREEE (reference sequence). The V and J ends lost 5 bases and 0 bases respectively, with 9 bases between them. The CDR3 spans 15 residues. CDR3 region: CASSSQVSGANVLTF. The CDR3 DNA sequence: TGTGCCAGCAGTTCACAGGTCTCTGGGGCCAACGTCCTGACTTTC.

The chain has TRBV7-2 and TRBJ2-4; 10 bases fit TRBD2. V lost 6 bases, J lost 6 bases, and 5 bases stayed unmatched. Germline CDR1 SGHTA, CDR2 FQGNSA. The CDR3 is 14 residues long. CDR3 coding DNA: TGTGCCAGCAGGGCCTCTAGCGGGGGAAACATTCAGTACTTC. It encodes CASRASSGGNIQYF.